The 30 T cell receptor beta chains reported below all come from one sample, sequenced in a study of shared clonotypes between healthy human individuals. The assay was immunoSEQ multiplex PCR, and TCRdb's table has in-frame clones only and misses some. The sample holds roughly 760,000 clones, 74% seen once. Sequenced material: memory CD4+ T cells sorted from blood. Subset in this sample: CD45RA-negative fraction. Receptors were obtained from a woman aged 30 to 39 in good health.

V is TRBV28 and J is TRBJ2-7; TRBD1 aligns across 9 bases. The V segment lost 6 bases and the J segment 3 bases; nucleotides outside the gene matches: 9. In germline, CDR1 is MDHEN, CDR2 SYDVKM. This CDR3 spans 15 amino acids. The CDR3 protein is CASSHTGGQRYEQYF. Here the CDR3 DNA reads TGTGCCAGCAGCCATACAGGGGGCCAGCGCTACGAGCAGTACTTC.

This clone was detected ten times or more. This chain joins TRBV2 and TRBJ1-2; D may be TRBD1 (6 bases). V was cut by 6 bases and J by 3 bases, with 11 bases left in between. Germline V gene sequence: CDR1 SNHLY, CDR2 FYNNEI. This CDR3 spans 13 amino acids. Here the CDR3 reads CASRPDSDYGYTF. The CDR3 bases are TGTGCCAGCAGACCGGACAGCGACTATGGCTACACCTTC. The full variable domain, rest sourced from reference TRBV2 and TRBJ1-2, is EPEVTQTPSHQVTQMGQEVILRCVPISNHLYFYWYRQILGQKVEFLVSFYNNEISEKSEIFDDQFSVERPDGSNFTLKIRSTKLEDSAMYFCASRPDSDYGYTFGSGTRLTVV.

The chain uses TRBV28 and TRBJ2-7, with D perhaps matching TRBD1 (6 bases). The V end lost 5 bases, the J end lost 7 bases, and 15 bases lay between the germline ends. Germline V gene lookup returns CDR1 MDHEN and CDR2 SYDVKM. This CDR3 is 13 amino acids long. Here the CDR3 reads CASSMTGTREQYF. The DNA of the CDR3 is TGTGCCAGCAGTATGACAGGTACAAGGGAGCAGTACTTC. Variable domain in full (rest from reference TRBV28 and TRBJ2-7): DVKVTQSSRYLVKRTGEKVFLECVQDMDHENMFWYRQDPGLGLRLIYFSYDVKMKEKGDIPEGYSVSREKKERFSLILESASTNQTSMYLCASSMTGTREQYFGPGTRLTVT.

The gene calls are TRBV6-4 and TRBJ2-2; a possible D gene is TRBD1 (6 bases). The CDR3 sequence is 18 residues long. Germline V CDR1 and CDR2: MRHNA, SNTAGT. The V end lost 3 bases, the J end lost 4 bases, and 21 bases lay between the germline ends. The DNA for the CDR3 is TGTGCCAGCAGTGAGGAAAGGGCAGGGGCTAAGGGCACCGGGGAGCTGTTTTTT. It translates to CASSEERAGAKGTGELFF.

This chain joins TRBV2 and TRBJ2-1, with a tentative D call TRBD1 (5 bases). The V and J ends lost 5 bases and 8 bases respectively, with 16 bases between them. CDR3 length: 14 amino acids. CDR1 SNHLY and CDR2 FYNNEI come from the germline V gene. The chain's CDR3 is CASSRGHGEDEQFF. In nucleotides, the CDR3 is TGTGCCAGCAGTAGGGGCCATGGCGAGGATGAGCAGTTCTTC.

This clone was seen at least ten times. V and J are TRBV2 and TRBJ1-1, with a weak D call TRBD1 (6 bases). V was pared by 6 bases and J by 3 bases, with 17 bases between. Per germline, CDR1 SNHLY and CDR2 FYNNEI. This CDR3 comprises 15 residues. CDR3 sequence: CASRAMGASDTEAFF. In DNA form, the CDR3 reads TGTGCCAGCAGGGCGATGGGGGCTAGCGACACTGAAGCTTTCTTT.

V and J are TRBV29-1 and TRBJ1-2; tentative D call: TRBD1 (5 bases). CDR1 and CDR2 (germline): SQVTM, ANQGSEA. Trimming cost V 6 bases and J 2 bases, with 13 bases left between them. The CDR3 is made up of 13 amino acids. Here the CDR3 DNA reads TGCAGCGTCCATTGGGGCAGCAACTATGGCTACACCTTC. It specifies CSVHWGSNYGYTF.

The V gene is TRBV9, the J gene TRBJ2-2; D might be TRBD1 (5 bases). V dropped 3 bases and J dropped 5 bases, with 11 bases sitting between them. This CDR3 contains 14 residues. Germline CDR1 is SGDLS and CDR2 is YYNGEE. The chain's CDR3 is CASSAQGVTGELFF. The DNA of the CDR3 is TGTGCCAGCAGCGCCCAAGGGGTAACCGGGGAGCTGTTTTTT.

V is TRBV5-1 and J is TRBJ2-5; 11 bases map to TRBD2. V lost 3 bases and J lost 2; bases outside the gene matches: 6. This CDR3 spans 16 amino acids. In germline, CDR1 is SGHRS, CDR2 YFSETQ. The CDR3 is CASSSKRLAGQETQYF. The CDR3 DNA reads TGCGCCAGCAGCTCCAAAAGACTAGCGGGACAAGAGACCCAGTACTTC.

V usage is TRBV29-1 and J usage is TRBJ2-5; the match to TRBD2 covers 7 bases. This CDR3 comprises 11 residues. Per germline, CDR1 SQVTM and CDR2 ANQGSEA. V dropped 5 bases and J dropped 5; count of bases not matched to a gene: 2. This CDR3 reads CSVSGKETQYF. The CDR3 DNA reads TGCAGCGTTAGCGGGAAGGAGACCCAGTACTTC.

The genes are TRBV7-8 and TRBJ2-5; D may be TRBD1 (6 bases). Trimming shortened V by 3 bases and J by 3 bases, and 17 bases separated the two germline ends. This CDR3 region has 16 residues. Germline loops: CDR1 SGHVS, CDR2 FQNEAQ. The CDR3 protein is CASSFGRGIGEETQYF. The CDR3 nucleotides are TGTGCCAGCAGCTTCGGTAGGGGGATAGGGGAAGAGACCCAGTACTTC.

Note on this clone: Other DNA variants within this sample encode the same CDR3. The rearrangement links TRBV5-1 to TRBJ1-1, with D perhaps TRBD1 (5 bases). This CDR3 is 13 amino acids long. The germline gives CDR1 SGHRS, CDR2 YFSETQ. Trimming left V 1 base short and J 1 base short, with 5 bases between. The CDR3 is CASSLTGNTEAFF. DNA for the CDR3: TGCGCCAGCAGCTTGACAGGGAACACTGAAGCTTTCTTT.

This clone was seen more than once but under ten times. The V and J genes are TRBV5-1 and TRBJ2-7, with TRBD1 matching 9 bases. The CDR3 contains 15 residues. J gave up 2 bases and V 5 bases, and 8 bases lay outside the gene matches. Germline V gives CDR1 SGHRS, CDR2 YFSETQ. The CDR3 sequence is CASREPGQGAYEQYF. In DNA form, the CDR3 reads TGCGCCAGCAGAGAACCGGGACAGGGTGCCTACGAGCAGTACTTC. Using reference TRBV5-1 and TRBJ2-7 for the parts outside the CDR3, the full variable domain is KAGVTQTPRYLIKTRGQQVTLSCSPISGHRSVSWYQQTPGQGLQFLFEYFSETQRNKGNFPGRFSGRQFSNSRSEMNVSTLELGDSALYLCASREPGQGAYEQYFGPGTRLTVT.

The chain combines TRBV5-4 with TRBJ1-2; D call uncertain. V dropped 1 base and J dropped 8 bases, with 18 bases sitting between them. Germline V gene sequence: CDR1 SGHNT, CDR2 YYREEE (reference sequence). This CDR3 has 15 residues. The CDR3 DNA sequence: TGTGCCAGCAGCTTGAATCAGGACGGGTTTGGGGGCTACACCTTC. The encoded protein is CASSLNQDGFGGYTF.

V usage is TRBV18 and J usage is TRBJ2-3, with 9 nucleotides matching TRBD1. V shed 8 bases, J shed 3 bases, and the junction held 9 bases outside the gene matches. CDR1 and CDR2 (germline): KGHSH, LQKENI. CDR3 length equals 15 residues. The CDR3 region has the DNA TGTGCCAGCCAACCGGGGACAGGGAGTACAGATACGCAGTATTTT. Translated: CASQPGTGSTDTQYF. Complete variable domain (other parts from reference TRBV18 and TRBJ2-3): NAGVMQNPRHLVRRRGQEARLRCSPMKGHSHVYWYRQLPEEGLKFMVYLQKENIIDESGMPKERFSAEFPKEGPSILRIQQVVRGDSAAYFCASQPGTGSTDTQYFGPGTRLTVL.

The rearrangement joins TRBV5-4 to TRBJ2-2; 8 positions agree with TRBD1. The CDR3 totals 16 residues. V lost 5 bases, J lost 4 bases, and 10 bases stayed unmatched. The germline gives CDR1 SGHNT, CDR2 YYREEE (reference sequence). CDR3 in DNA: TGTGCCAGCAGTCATACGGACAGGGCGACCACCGGGGAGCTGTTTTTT. As protein: CASSHTDRATTGELFF.

Here the CDR3 DNA reads TGTGCCAGCAGAACGGGAGGCCGGGGCGGGGAGCTGTTTTTT. Translated, it gives CASRTGGRGGELFF. V gene TRBV2 combines with J gene TRBJ2-2; 7 bases align to TRBD2. CDR1 is SNHLY, CDR2 FYNNEI, per germline. The trim removed 6 bases at V and 7 bases at J, leaving 8 bases unmatched. The CDR3 sequence is 14 residues long.

The chain has TRBV27 and TRBJ2-1; a weak D match, TRBD2 (6 bases). V lost 3 bases to trimming and J lost 9 bases, with 15 bases between them. Germline V gene sequence: CDR1 MNHEY, CDR2 SMNVEV (reference sequence). The CDR3 contains 14 residues. The CDR3 sequence: CASSLGRRGGEQFF. CDR3 coding DNA: TGTGCCAGCAGTTTGGGTAGGAGGGGCGGTGAGCAGTTCTTC.

The rearrangement links TRBV5-1 to TRBJ2-1; tentatively, D is TRBD1 (5 bases). The V gene's germline CDR1 is SGHRS and CDR2 YFSETQ. The CDR3 contains 14 residues. V was clipped by 4 bases and J by 2 bases, with 10 bases between them. For the CDR3, the DNA is TGCGCCAGCAGCCAAGACAGTACCTACAATGAGCAGTTCTTC. It is translated as CASSQDSTYNEQFF.

This clone was counted a few times. The rearrangement links TRBV5-4 to TRBJ1-2, with D possibly matching TRBD1 (5 bases). CDR1 is SGHNT and CDR2 is YYREEE in the germline V gene (reference sequence). This CDR3 comprises 13 residues. Trimming took off 1 base at V and 5 bases at J, with 9 bases between the two ends. The CDR3 loop reads CASSLLDSYGYTF. For the CDR3, the DNA is TGTGCCAGCAGCTTGCTTGACAGTTATGGCTACACCTTC.

Remarks on this clone: At one end, the junction sequence differs from germline, possibly due to a read error. The gene calls are TRBV30 and TRBJ2-7; 10 bases align to TRBD2. Germline CDR1 GTSNPN, CDR2 SVGIG (reference sequence). The CDR3 covers 12 residues. CDR3 region: CAWSRLAGAPLF. The CDR3 DNA sequence: TGTGCCTGGAGTCGGCTAGCGGGAGCGCCCTTGTTC.

This chain joins TRBV12-2 and TRBJ1-4; the D call in the table, TRBD1, was not verified against the DNA. TRBV12-2 represents a pseudogene. The length of the CDR3 is 14 residues. CDR3 DNA sequence: TGTGCAAGTCGCTTAGTGGACAATAATGAAAAACTGTTTTTT. Encoded protein: CASRLVDNNEKLFF.

With respect to this clone: This could be a read error, since a much larger clone is one nucleotide away. Other DNA sequences of this sample code for an identical CDR3. The chain employs TRBV7-9 and TRBJ2-7; TRBD2 matches 7 bases. The CDR3 loop spans 14 amino acids. The V segment lost 6 bases and the J segment 0 bases; nucleotides outside the gene matches: 5. Germline V gene lookup returns CDR1 SEHNR and CDR2 FQNEAQ (reference sequence). The CDR3 loop is CASSYQRDSYEQYF. CDR3 nucleotides: TGTGCCAGCAGTTACCAGCGGGACTCCTACGAGCAGTACTTC.

This clone was seen just once. The J gene is TRBJ1-5, the V gene TRBV5-1, with D perhaps matching TRBD1 (6 bases). The CDR3 is made up of 16 amino acids. The germline V gene has CDR1 SGHRS and CDR2 YFSETQ. V lost 0 bases and J lost 2, with 12 bases in between. The CDR3 sequence: CASSLGGGGGNQPQHF. The CDR3 DNA reads as TGCGCCAGCAGCTTGGGTGGAGGGGGAGGCAATCAGCCCCAGCATTTT.

The chain uses TRBV25-1 and TRBJ1-2, with TRBD1 matching 7 bases. CDR1 MGHDK and CDR2 SYGVNS come from the germline V gene. V trimming: 6 bases; J trimming: 8 bases; junction bases outside the gene matches: 3. The CDR3 has 11 residues. For the CDR3, the DNA is TGTGCCAGCAGCCCAGGGGGGGGCTACACCTTC. This translates into CASSPGGGYTF.

In this sample, this clone turned up many times. The chain has TRBV10-3 and TRBJ1-1; D ambiguous. This CDR3 has 13 residues. The germline V and J ends were trimmed by 7 bases and 0 bases, with 9 bases remaining between them. CDR1 and CDR2 from the germline V gene are ENHRY and SYGVKD. The CDR3 loop reads CAIMGGVNTEAFF. The CDR3 DNA follows: TGTGCCATCATGGGTGGCGTGAACACTGAAGCTTTCTTT.

This chain links TRBV7-9 with TRBJ1-4; no definite D call. Trimming took off 8 bases at V and 8 bases at J, with 21 bases between the two ends. Germline V lookup: CDR1 SEHNR, CDR2 FQNEAQ (reference sequence). The CDR3 length is 15 residues. Written as DNA, the CDR3 is TGTGCCAGCTGTGCCTCAACCAACCCGGGCGAAAAACTGTTTTTT. This codes for CASCASTNPGEKLFF.

This clone was found a few times. This chain links TRBV6-5 with TRBJ2-1; TRBD2 agrees at 10 bases. The V gene's germline CDR1 is MNHEY and CDR2 SVGAGI. This CDR3 contains 15 residues. The V segment lost 5 bases and the J segment 5 bases; nucleotides outside the gene matches: 6. CDR3 nucleotides: TGTGCCAGCAGTCGCGGGACTAGCGTCGACAATGAGCAGTTCTTC. Amino acids: CASSRGTSVDNEQFF.

Only a few counts were recorded for this clone. CDR3 loop: CASSLTSSGSGATDTQYF. DNA for the CDR3: TGTGCCAGCAGCTTAACGTCTAGCGGGAGTGGGGCCACAGATACGCAGTATTTT. This chain joins TRBV7-2 and TRBJ2-3, with 10 nucleotides matching TRBD2. CDR1 is SGHTA and CDR2 is FQGNSA in the germline V gene. CDR3 length: 18 amino acids. Germline trimming cut 2 bases from V and 2 bases from J; bases unmatched to any gene: 10.

This chain connects TRBV5-4 to TRBJ2-1; 9 bases fit TRBD2. CDR1 SGHNT and CDR2 YYREEE come from the germline V gene (reference sequence). The CDR3 is made up of 16 amino acids. The V segment lost 4 bases and the J segment 8 bases; nucleotides outside the gene matches: 13. CDR3 bases: TGTGCCAGCAGCCCTCCACCCGGGACTAGCTTCGATGAGCAGTTCTTC. This translates into CASSPPPGTSFDEQFF.